The rows below give T cell receptor beta chains drawn from one sample of a study of Graves' ophthalmopathy and Graves' hyperthyroidism. TCRdb reprocessed the multiplex PCR reads with MiXCR, giving one entry per CDR3 protein. The data contain 660,000 or so distinct CDR3 sequences, 35% to 50% of them singletons. The sample comprised peripheral blood. The origin of the receptors is an adult man with Graves' ophthalmopathy. CDR3s leave out the opening cysteine and the closing phenylalanine or tryptophan. Part of the rows lack a size; the others show once, few, many or a class for expanded clones.

v_gene: TRBV2; j_gene: TRBJ2-6; abundance: once; CDR3aa: ASSCGGQGRPSGSRSGANVLT
v_gene: TRBV10-3; j_gene: TRBJ2-6; abundance: -; CDR3aa: AISESLANVLT
v_gene: TRBV7-3; j_gene: TRBJ2-6; abundance: many; CDR3aa: ASSSSGGNGANVLT
v_gene: TRBV12-3/TRBV12-4; j_gene: TRBJ2-7; abundance: once; CDR3aa: ASANRQGSFYEQY
v_gene: TRBV9; j_gene: TRBJ2-2; abundance: once; CDR3aa: ASSLASGGASGELF
v_gene: TRBV25-1; j_gene: TRBJ1-5; abundance: many; CDR3aa: ASSDSGHLSNQPQH
v_gene: TRBV29-1; j_gene: TRBJ2-2; abundance: many; CDR3aa: SASGSNTGELF
v_gene: TRBV5-5; j_gene: TRBJ2-7; abundance: few; CDR3aa: ASSFVGQGIREQY
v_gene: TRBV30; j_gene: TRBJ2-2; abundance: -; CDR3aa: AWSRGSDGELF
v_gene: TRBV19; j_gene: TRBJ2-6; abundance: many; CDR3aa: ASSNEAAPRNVLT
v_gene: TRBV29-1; j_gene: TRBJ2-5; abundance: -; CDR3aa: SVESSGGAGETQY
v_gene: TRBV7-2; j_gene: TRBJ1-1; abundance: -; CDR3aa: ASGTGDREAAL
v_gene: TRBV20-1; j_gene: TRBJ1-1; abundance: -; CDR3aa: SVPRAGTEAF
v_gene: TRBV7-2; j_gene: TRBJ2-2; abundance: -; CDR3aa: ASSPSGGRELAGELF
v_gene: TRBV7-9; j_gene: TRBJ1-1; abundance: many; CDR3aa: ASSLGPGTVNTEAF
v_gene: TRBV12-3/TRBV12-4; j_gene: TRBJ1-2; abundance: -; CDR3aa: ASSGGQGGYGYT
v_gene: TRBV10-3; j_gene: TRBJ2-2; abundance: -; CDR3aa: ATLPGQRTGELF
v_gene: TRBV4-2; j_gene: TRBJ2-5; abundance: -; CDR3aa: ASSRLAGRYQETQY
v_gene: TRBV10-3; j_gene: TRBJ1-5; abundance: few; CDR3aa: ASESVGNQPQH
v_gene: TRBV12-3/TRBV12-4; j_gene: TRBJ1-5; abundance: -; CDR3aa: AGSPAGVDQPQH
v_gene: TRBV2; j_gene: TRBJ2-7; abundance: many; CDR3aa: ASSERQIYEQY
v_gene: TRBV2; j_gene: TRBJ2-5; abundance: many; CDR3aa: ASSQEGSGPMTQY
v_gene: TRBV20-1; j_gene: TRBJ1-2; abundance: many; CDR3aa: SAQITDRGYT
v_gene: TRBV2; j_gene: TRBJ1-1; abundance: many; CDR3aa: ASRTEWNTEAF
v_gene: TRBV19; j_gene: TRBJ1-5; abundance: many; CDR3aa: ASTSGFSNQPQH
v_gene: TRBV5-1; j_gene: TRBJ2-7; abundance: many; CDR3aa: ASSPTSTGIYEQY
v_gene: TRBV6-6; j_gene: TRBJ1-3; abundance: few; CDR3aa: ASTLDSGNTIY